This T cell receptor (beta chain) was recovered during a study of blood T cell repertoires in COVID-19. Generated by immunoSEQ multiplex PCR, the TCRdb table keeps only in-frame clones and is missing some. The table lists about 110,000 clones, over 75% of them singletons. J gave up 6 bases and V 5 bases, and 9 bases lay outside the gene matches. Per the germline V gene, CDR1 is LNHDA and CDR2 is SQIVND (reference sequence). The CDR3 covers 16 residues. This sequence was found in a woman between 65 and 79 years old with acute or convalescent COVID-19. The sequencing sample was made of peripheral blood. The V and J genes are TRBV19 and TRBJ2-4; 11 bases fit TRBD1. CDR3 nucleotide sequence: TGTGCCAGTAGTTACCACCGGGACAGGGGGGGAAACATTCAGTACTTC. Translating it yields CASSYHRDRGGNIQYF.